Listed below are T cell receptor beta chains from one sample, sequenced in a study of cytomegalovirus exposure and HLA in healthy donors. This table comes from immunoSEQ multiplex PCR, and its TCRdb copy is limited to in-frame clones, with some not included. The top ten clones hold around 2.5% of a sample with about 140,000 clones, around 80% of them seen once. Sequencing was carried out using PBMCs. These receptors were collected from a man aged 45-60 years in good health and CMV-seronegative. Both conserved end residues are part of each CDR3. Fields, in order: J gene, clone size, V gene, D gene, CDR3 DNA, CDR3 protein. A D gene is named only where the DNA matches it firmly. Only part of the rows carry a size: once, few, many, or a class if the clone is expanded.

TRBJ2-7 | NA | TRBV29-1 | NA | TGCAGCGCTCAACCCCGGACAGACCGCTACGAGCAGTACTTC | CSAQPRTDRYEQYF
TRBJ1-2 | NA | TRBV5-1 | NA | TGCGCCAGCAGCCTTCAGAGGGCGTATGGCTACACCTTC | CASSLQRAYGYTF
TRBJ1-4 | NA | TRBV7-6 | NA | TGTGCCAGCAGCTTAGCGAACAGGTTCTTTGTAACTAATGAAAAACTGTTTTTT | CASSLANRFFVTNEKLFF
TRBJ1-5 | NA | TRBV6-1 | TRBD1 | TGTGCCAGCAGTGGACAACCGGGACAGGGAATATATCAGCCCCAGCATTTT | CASSGQPGQGIYQPQHF
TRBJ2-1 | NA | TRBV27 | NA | TGTGCCAGCAGTCCGGTTGGTGTTATCGATGAGCAGTTCTTC | CASSPVGVIDEQFF
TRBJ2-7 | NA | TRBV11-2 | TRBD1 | TGTGCCAGCAGCCAGGACAGGGGTGCGAACGAGCAGTACTTC | CASSQDRGANEQYF
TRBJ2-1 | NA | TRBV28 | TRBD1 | TGTGCCAGCATCCTTGGACAGGGAGATGAGCAGTTCTTC | CASILGQGDEQFF
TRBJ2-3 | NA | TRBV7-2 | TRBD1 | TGTGCCAGCAGCTTGAAGGGGGCGGTTACGCAGTATTTT | CASSLKGAVTQYF
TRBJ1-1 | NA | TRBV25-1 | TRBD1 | TGTGCCACCGGGGGACAGGGTAAAAACACTGAAGCTTTCTTT | CATGGQGKNTEAFF
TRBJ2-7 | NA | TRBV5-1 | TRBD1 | TGCGCCAGCAGCTTGGGACAGGGCTTGAACGAGCAGTACTTC | CASSLGQGLNEQYF
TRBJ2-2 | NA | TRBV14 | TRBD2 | TGTGCCAGCAGCCCTAGGGGACTAGCGGGAAACACCGGGGAGCTGTTTTTT | CASSPRGLAGNTGELFF
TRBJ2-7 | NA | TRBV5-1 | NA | TGCGCCAGCAGCCACCAGACAGAATACGAGCAGTACTTC | CASSHQTEYEQYF
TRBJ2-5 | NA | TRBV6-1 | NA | TGTGCCAGCAGTAGTCAGGGGTGGGAGACCCAGTACTTC | CASSSQGWETQYF
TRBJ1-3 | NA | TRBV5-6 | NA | TGTGCCAGCAGCTTCGTTAACTCTGGAAACACCATATATTTT | CASSFVNSGNTIYF
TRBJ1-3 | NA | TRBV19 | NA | TGTGCCAGTAGCATCACTTTCTCGTTCTCTGGAAACACCATATATTTT | CASSITFSFSGNTIYF
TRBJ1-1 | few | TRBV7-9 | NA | TGTGCCAGCAGCTTATCGTCCTACACTGAAGCTTTCTTT | CASSLSSYTEAFF
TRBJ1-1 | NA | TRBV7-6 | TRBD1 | TGTGCCAGCAGCGCCCAAAAGACAGGGACTGAAGCTTTCTTT | CASSAQKTGTEAFF
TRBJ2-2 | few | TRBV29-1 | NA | TGCAGCGCCGAAGGGGACATGTCGAACACCGGGGAGCTGTTTTTT | CSAEGDMSNTGELFF
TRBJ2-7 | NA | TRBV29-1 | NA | TGCAGCGTTAGAGACCCTGGAAACTACGAGCAGTACTTC | CSVRDPGNYEQYF
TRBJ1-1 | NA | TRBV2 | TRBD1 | TGTGCCAGCAGTAGGACAGGGGGCTTGGGCACTGAAGCTTTCTTT | CASSRTGGLGTEAFF
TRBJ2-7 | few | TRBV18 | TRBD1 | TGTGCCAGCTCACGCGGGGCGGGGGACAGGGGTAGTTACGAGCAGTACTTC | CASSRGAGDRGSYEQYF
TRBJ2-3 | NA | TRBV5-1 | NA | TGCGCCAGCAGCTCGGGGACTCAGATCACAGATACGCAGTATTTT | CASSSGTQITDTQYF
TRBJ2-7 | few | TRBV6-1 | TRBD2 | TGTGCCAGCAGTGGTAGGACTAGCGGCTACGAGCAGTACTTC | CASSGRTSGYEQYF
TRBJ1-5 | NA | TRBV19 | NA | TGTGCCAGTAGTATCCCGGGAAGCAATCAGCCCCAGCATTTT | CASSIPGSNQPQHF
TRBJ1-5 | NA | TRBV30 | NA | TGTGCCTGGAGTGTCAACGAAGGGGTTATCTACCAGCCCCAGCATTTT | CAWSVNEGVIYQPQHF
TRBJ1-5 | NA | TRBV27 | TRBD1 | TGTGCCAGCAGTTTATCGGAGGGGGCGAGCAATCAGCCCCAGCATTTT | CASSLSEGASNQPQHF
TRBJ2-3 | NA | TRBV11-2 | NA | TGTGCCAGCAGCTTCGCGGAACACACAGATACGCAGTATTTT | CASSFAEHTDTQYF
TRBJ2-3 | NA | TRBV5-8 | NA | TGTGCCAGCAGCGCCCAGGGGATAGATACGCAGTATTTT | CASSAQGIDTQYF
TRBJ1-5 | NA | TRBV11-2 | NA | TGTGCCAGCAGCTTAGGGCCGGGAGGTGGCGGCAATCAGCCCCAGCATTTT | CASSLGPGGGGNQPQHF
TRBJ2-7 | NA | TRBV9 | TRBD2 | TGTGCCAGCAGCGTTACTAGCGGGTCTACCTACGAGCAGTACTTC | CASSVTSGSTYEQYF
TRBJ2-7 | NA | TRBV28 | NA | TGTGCCAGCAGTCCGTCCTCGCTCGCGTCCCACGAGCAGTACTTC | CASSPSSLASHEQYF
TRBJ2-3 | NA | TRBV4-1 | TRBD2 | TGCGCCAGCAGCCAGGGGACTAGCGGGAGTGTAGATACGCAGTATTTT | CASSQGTSGSVDTQYF